The entry that follows covers one T cell receptor (beta chain) sequence. This entry comes from a study of blood T cell repertoires in COVID-19. Overall study: T cells, B-cell-depleted T cells, or PBMCs supplied cDNA or gDNA.

The V and J ends lost 6 bases and 3 bases, in that order; junction bases with no gene match: 14. The CDR3 sequence is 17 residues long. Per germline, CDR1 SGHVS and CDR2 FQNEAQ. Original processing methods: Nucleated cell counts were estimated from reference gene primer amplification. Generated by immunoSEQ multiplex PCR, the TCRdb table keeps only in-frame clones and is missing some. Clonal size and the V and J genes are those of that table, whereas D and trimming came from the DNA. The table has 150,000 to 200,000 clones, 83% seen once. This clonotype was sampled from a woman aged 50 to 65 who had recovered from COVID-19. The chain employs TRBV7-8 and TRBJ1-5; 7 positions agree with TRBD1. Sequenced material: PBMCs or T cells enriched from blood (not recorded which). The CDR3 is CASSHGGGTAHNQPQHF. CDR3 in DNA: TGTGCCAGCAGTCACGGGGGCGGGACAGCTCACAATCAGCCCCAGCATTTT.